These 14 T cell receptor beta chains were sequenced from one sample in a study of blood T cell repertoires in COVID-19. The assay was immunoSEQ multiplex PCR, and TCRdb's table has in-frame clones only and misses some. The sample has about 220,000 clones, roughly 90% seen once. The sequenced material came from PBMCs or T cells enriched from blood (not recorded which). These receptors came from a woman in her twenties or thirties who had recovered from COVID-19.

The sample holds one count of this clone. The DNA for the CDR3 is TGTGCCAGTAGTATCGGGGGTGGGGTAGGAGCTTTCTTT. Protein: CASSIGGGVGAFF. This sequence joins TRBV19 and TRBJ1-1; perhaps TRBD1 as D (5 bases). This CDR3 contains 13 residues. The V end was cut by 3 bases, the J end by 10 bases, with 15 bases between. From germline, CDR1 is LNHDA and CDR2 SQIVND (reference sequence).

For the CDR3, the DNA is TGTGCCAGCAGCTTATATTCGTCCGCAGATCGATTCTACACCTTC. Protein sequence: CASSLYSSADRFYTF. The V call is TRBV7-2, the J call TRBJ1-2; D is uncertain. This CDR3 is built from 15 residues. Germline V lookup: CDR1 SGHTA, CDR2 FQGNSA. The ends were cut back, 2 bases at V and 10 bases at J, with 20 bases in the middle. The full variable domain, its missing parts supplied by reference TRBV7-2 and TRBJ1-2, is GAGVSQSPSNKVTEKGKDVELRCDPISGHTALYWYRQSLGQGLEFLIYFQGNSAPDKSGLPSDRFSAERTGGSVSTLTIQRTQQEDSAVYLCASSLYSSADRFYTFGSGTRLTVV.

The CDR3 DNA reads TGTGCCAGCAGTGTCGGGGGCACAGATACGCAGTATTTT. Its translation: CASSVGGTDTQYF. V usage is TRBV12-3 or TRBV12-4 and J usage is TRBJ2-3, with a weak D call TRBD2 (5 bases). This CDR3 spans 13 amino acids. V lost 5 bases and J 1 base, leaving 7 bases between the germline ends.

This rearrangement joins TRBV28 to TRBJ2-7; 8 nucleotides align to TRBD1. Trimming removed 0 bases from V and 4 bases from J; junction bases left unmatched: 5. This CDR3 contains 15 residues. Germline lookup yields CDR1 MDHEN and CDR2 SYDVKM. The CDR3 coding sequence is TGTGCCAGCAGTTTATGGACAGGGGTCGGATACGAGCAGTACTTC. Translating it yields CASSLWTGVGYEQYF.

The chain links TRBV19 to TRBJ1-4; 7 positions agree with TRBD1. V trimming: 3 bases; J trimming: 5 bases; junction bases outside the gene matches: 6. This CDR3 is built from 15 residues. Germline values: CDR1 LNHDA, CDR2 SQIVND (reference sequence). The CDR3 region is CASSMSGDSNEKLFF. The CDR3 DNA sequence: TGTGCCAGTAGTATGTCGGGGGACAGCAATGAAAAACTGTTTTTT.

CDR3 protein: CASSQDHPITDTQYF. As DNA, the CDR3 is TGTGCCAGCAGCCAAGATCACCCTATCACAGATACGCAGTATTTT. The chain uses TRBV3-1 (or the pseudogene TRBV3-2) and TRBJ2-3; D unresolved. Germline loops: CDR1 LGHDT, CDR2 YNNKEL (reference sequence). Trimming took 0 bases from V and 2 from J, leaving 9 bases between them. CDR3 length: 15 residues.

Concerning this clone itself: One junction end disagrees with the germline gene, perhaps due to a read error. The gene calls are TRBV4-1 and TRBJ1-1; a possible D gene is TRBD1 (5 bases). From germline, CDR1 is MGHRA and CDR2 YSYEKL. This CDR3 contains 16 residues. CDR3 DNA: TGCGCCAGCAGGCATCCCCAGGGTAAGGTGAACAATGAAGCTTTCTTT. Amino acids: CASRHPQGKVNNEAFF.

The chain combines TRBV19 with TRBJ1-2; D may be TRBD1 (6 bases). The ends were cut back, 1 base at V and 5 bases at J, with 11 bases in the middle. This CDR3 region has 14 residues. Germline loops: CDR1 LNHDA, CDR2 SQIVND (reference sequence). This chain's CDR3 is CASSIVTGRYGYTF. CDR3 nucleotide sequence: TGTGCCAGTAGTATAGTGACAGGTCGGTATGGCTACACCTTC.

The chain joins TRBV10-3 to TRBJ1-2, with 12 bases that match TRBD1. Germline V gene lookup returns CDR1 ENHRY and CDR2 SYGVKD. This CDR3 has 16 residues. Germline trimming cut 2 bases from V and 8 bases from J; bases unmatched to any gene: 9. CDR3 loop: CAISEGPGQGARGYTF. DNA for the CDR3: TGTGCCATCAGTGAGGGACCGGGACAGGGGGCGCGAGGCTACACCTTC.

This CDR3 is CASRENRGLTEAFF. In nucleotides, the CDR3 is TGTGCCAGCAGGGAAAACAGGGGGCTCACTGAAGCTTTCTTT. The chain combines TRBV25-1 with TRBJ1-1, with 9 nucleotides matching TRBD1. The germline gives CDR1 MGHDK, CDR2 SYGVNS. With V trimmed by 6 bases and J by 4 bases, 6 bases remained unmatched. This CDR3 is 14 amino acids long.

V gene TRBV4-2 combines with J gene TRBJ2-7; 7 bases map to TRBD1. This CDR3 contains 16 residues. V lost 0 bases, J lost 0 bases, and 5 bases stayed unmatched. CDR1 is LGHNA and CDR2 is YNFKEQ in the germline V gene. CDR3 DNA sequence: TGTGCCAGCAGCCAAGAAGGGGGCCTTAGCTCCTACGAGCAGTACTTC. Amino acid sequence: CASSQEGGLSSYEQYF.

The chain has TRBV4-2 and TRBJ2-5; 16 positions match TRBD2. The V and J ends lost 1 base and 7 bases, in that order; junction bases with no gene match: 12. The CDR3 covers 19 residues. Germline V gene lookup returns CDR1 LGHNA and CDR2 YNFKEQ. The CDR3 DNA follows: TGTGCCAGCAGCCAAGCCCCTTCCGGGACTAGCGGGGGGGCGGGGACCCAGTACTTC. As protein: CASSQAPSGTSGGAGTQYF.

The chain is built from TRBV3-1 (or the pseudogene TRBV3-2) and TRBJ1-3; D not certain. CDR1 and CDR2 from the germline V gene are LGHDT and YNNKEL (reference sequence). CDR3 size: 14 residues. The germline V and J ends were trimmed by 0 bases and 7 bases, with 10 bases remaining between them. CDR3 DNA sequence: TGTGCCAGCAGCCAAGACCTCCGGTTGAACACCATATATTTT. Encoded protein: CASSQDLRLNTIYF.

This clone was detected only once. The chain joins TRBV12-3 or TRBV12-4 to TRBJ2-3; the D is unclear. The CDR3 contains 13 residues. The V and J ends lost 6 bases and 5 bases respectively, with 12 bases between them. The CDR3 nucleotides are TGTGCCAGCAGGACGTCCCGACAAGATACGCAGTATTTT. Translated, it gives CASRTSRQDTQYF.